This TCR beta chain was identified during a study of blood T cell repertoires in COVID-19. Study at large: Spain, Italy and the United States supplied samples that represented acute and convalescent COVID-19. PBMCs, B-cell-depleted T cells, or T cells provided the cDNA or gDNA that made up the material.

The CDR3 is 14 amino acids. The J segment lost 6 bases and the V segment lost 4 bases, leaving 9 bases of the junction unmatched. CDR1 and CDR2 from the germline V gene are LGHDT and YNNKEL (reference sequence). Produced via immunoSEQ multiplex PCR; TCRdb's table is partial and in-frame only. The data show roughly 87,000 clones, about 88% seen once. The origin of this receptor is a woman aged 60 to 75 with acute or convalescent COVID-19. The J gene is TRBJ2-7, the V gene TRBV3-1 (or the pseudogene TRBV3-2); 7 positions match TRBD1. Sequencing used peripheral blood. CDR3 region: CASSLKTGIGEQYF. The CDR3 region has the DNA TGTGCCAGCAGCCTTAAGACAGGGATTGGCGAGCAGTACTTC.